This T cell receptor beta chain was identified in a study of cytomegalovirus exposure and HLA in healthy donors. Overall study findings and caveats: Some TCR beta chains (more than 150 of them) were listed as cytomegalovirus-associated. A few chains tied to CMV proved CMV antigen-specific in vitro. Using the classifier, cytomegalovirus status was reportedly diagnosed with high specificity and sensitivity.

This clone was counted only a few times. What it binds is not known. Clones were sequenced by immunoSEQ multiplex PCR, and TCRdb holds only the in-frame ones, with some missing. The sample contains 130,000 or so clones, 70% to 90% of which appear only once. This TCR came from a woman aged 25 to 39 in good health and CMV-seronegative. Material for sequencing was PBMCs.

CDR3 region: CASSEAIGGAPYYEQYF. CDR3 in DNA: TGTGCCAGCAGTGAAGCGATTGGGGGGGCGCCGTACTACGAGCAGTACTTC. The chain joins TRBV6-1 to TRBJ2-7; D perhaps matches TRBD2 (7 bases). Germline CDR1 is MNHNS and CDR2 is SASEGT. CDR3 size: 17 residues. The V end lost 0 bases, the J end lost 3 bases, and 18 bases lay between the germline ends.